A selection of T cell receptor beta chains follows, all from one sample in a study of T cells in Graves' hyperthyroidism and ophthalmopathy. TCRdb reprocessed the multiplex PCR reads with MiXCR, giving one entry per CDR3 protein. Here the sample spans a few hundred thousand distinct CDR3 sequences, around 13% being singletons. The material sequenced was blood. The receptors come from a woman aged 30 to 39 with Graves' hyperthyroidism that later progressed to Graves' ophthalmopathy. CDR3s include the opening cysteine and the closing phenylalanine or tryptophan. Fields, in order: D gene, V gene, clone size, J gene, CDR3 DNA, CDR3 protein. A D gene is named only where the DNA matches it firmly. Size is omitted from some rows. Given values are once, few, many or a class for expanded clones.

D gene: NA; V gene: TRBV7-2; clone size: many; J gene: TRBJ2-1; CDR3 DNA: TGTGCCAGCAGCTTATCGGGGGGCGGCACCTACAATGAGCAGTTCTTC; CDR3 protein: CASSLSGGGTYNEQFF
D gene: TRBD2; V gene: TRBV20-1; clone size: many; J gene: TRBJ2-5; CDR3 DNA: TGCAGTGCTGGAGGGACTAGCGGGAGGGGTTCTCGGGAGACCCAGTACTTC; CDR3 protein: CSAGGTSGRGSRETQYF
D gene: NA; V gene: TRBV5-8; clone size: many; J gene: TRBJ2-3; CDR3 DNA: TGTGCCAGCAGCTCTTTTGGGGGCCGCTCAGATACGCAGTATTTT; CDR3 protein: CASSSFGGRSDTQYF
D gene: NA; V gene: TRBV10-2; clone size: NA; J gene: TRBJ2-5; CDR3 DNA: TGCGCCAGCAGTGAGATGGACAGCACTCAGTACTTC; CDR3 protein: CASSEMDSTQYF
D gene: NA; V gene: TRBV4-1; clone size: NA; J gene: TRBJ1-2; CDR3 DNA: TGCGCCAGCAGCCAGGCAGGTCTGCAAAACTATGGCTACACCTTC; CDR3 protein: CASSQAGLQNYGYTF
D gene: NA; V gene: TRBV6-1; clone size: NA; J gene: TRBJ2-5; CDR3 DNA: TGTGCCAGCACCGCCCAGAGATGGAGGGAGACCCAGTACTTC; CDR3 protein: CASTAQRWRETQYF
D gene: NA; V gene: TRBV5-1; clone size: many; J gene: TRBJ1-2; CDR3 DNA: TGCGCCAGCAGCTTGTCTTACAGCCCCAGGGGCTACACCTTC; CDR3 protein: CASSLSYSPRGYTF
D gene: TRBD2; V gene: TRBV20-1; clone size: many; J gene: TRBJ2-5; CDR3 DNA: TGCAGTGCTAGAGACGGTCTAGCGGTACAAGAGACCCAGTACTTC; CDR3 protein: CSARDGLAVQETQYF
D gene: NA; V gene: TRBV5-6; clone size: NA; J gene: TRBJ2-7; CDR3 DNA: TGTGCCAGCAGCTTGTCAGCGGATGCTTCCTACGAGCAGTACTTC; CDR3 protein: CASSLSADASYEQYF
D gene: TRBD2; V gene: TRBV29-1; clone size: many; J gene: TRBJ2-3; CDR3 DNA: TGCAGCGTTGAACTAGCGGGAGGAGGAACGCAGTATTTT; CDR3 protein: CSVELAGGGTQYF
D gene: NA; V gene: TRBV7-8; clone size: many; J gene: TRBJ2-2; CDR3 DNA: TGTGCCAGCAGCCCCCCGTCCGGGGAGCTGTTTTTT; CDR3 protein: CASSPPSGELFF
D gene: NA; V gene: TRBV28; clone size: many; J gene: TRBJ1-6; CDR3 DNA: TGTGCCAGCAGTCCCAGGAGTCTCGGTTCACCCCTCCACTTT; CDR3 protein: CASSPRSLGSPLHF
D gene: TRBD1; V gene: TRBV28; clone size: NA; J gene: TRBJ1-5; CDR3 DNA: TGTGCCAGCAGTCCATGGACAGGGAAGATGGATCAGCCCCAGCATTTT; CDR3 protein: CASSPWTGKMDQPQHF
D gene: NA; V gene: TRBV12-3/TRBV12-4; clone size: many; J gene: TRBJ1-2; CDR3 DNA: TGTGCCAGCAGTTTAAAGGGAGATGGCTACACCTTC; CDR3 protein: CASSLKGDGYTF
D gene: NA; V gene: TRBV29-1; clone size: many; J gene: TRBJ1-1; CDR3 DNA: TGCAGCGTTTCGGGACGTATGAACACTGAAGCTTTCTTT; CDR3 protein: CSVSGRMNTEAFF
D gene: NA; V gene: TRBV29-1; clone size: many; J gene: TRBJ1-3; CDR3 DNA: TGCAGCGTCCCCACACCGCAGGGGAGTAGTGCTGGAAACACCATATATTTT; CDR3 protein: CSVPTPQGSSAGNTIYF
D gene: NA; V gene: TRBV30; clone size: many; J gene: TRBJ1-1; CDR3 DNA: TGTGCCTGGACATCCGTGGCGAACACTGAAGCTTTCTTT; CDR3 protein: CAWTSVANTEAFF
D gene: TRBD1; V gene: TRBV2; clone size: many; J gene: TRBJ1-1; CDR3 DNA: TGTGCCAGCAGTCACTCAGGACAGGGAGGAGAAGCTTTCTTT; CDR3 protein: CASSHSGQGGEAFF
D gene: TRBD2; V gene: TRBV7-2; clone size: many; J gene: TRBJ2-7; CDR3 DNA: TGTGCCAGCAGCCCTAGCGGGAAGAACTCCTACGAGCAGTACTTC; CDR3 protein: CASSPSGKNSYEQYF
D gene: TRBD2; V gene: TRBV15; clone size: many; J gene: TRBJ2-1; CDR3 DNA: TGTGCCACCAGCGAGAGCGGGGTGTCCTACAATGAGCAGTTCTTC; CDR3 protein: CATSESGVSYNEQFF
D gene: NA; V gene: TRBV5-4; clone size: NA; J gene: TRBJ2-1; CDR3 DNA: TGTGCCAGCAGCTTGACGGAGGGGACGAATGAGCAGTTCTTC; CDR3 protein: CASSLTEGTNEQFF
D gene: NA; V gene: TRBV2; clone size: NA; J gene: TRBJ1-2; CDR3 DNA: TGTGCCAGCTCAGTCAGGGGAAGTAGCTACACCTTC; CDR3 protein: CASSVRGSSYTF
D gene: TRBD1; V gene: TRBV4-1; clone size: NA; J gene: TRBJ1-1; CDR3 DNA: TGCGCCAGCAGCCAAGATATGTCTGACAGGGCCGTAATAAGGACTGAAGCTTTCTTT; CDR3 protein: CASSQDMSDRAVIRTEAFF
D gene: TRBD2; V gene: TRBV27; clone size: many; J gene: TRBJ2-3; CDR3 DNA: TGTGCCAGCAACATAGGGGGACTAGCGGGAGACGCAGATACGCAGTATTTT; CDR3 protein: CASNIGGLAGDADTQYF
D gene: NA; V gene: TRBV12-3/TRBV12-4; clone size: many; J gene: TRBJ1-6; CDR3 DNA: TGTGCCAGCAGCTCAAGCCGGGACGCTTCCTTCGGCCCCCTCCACTTT; CDR3 protein: CASSSSRDASFGPLHF
D gene: NA; V gene: TRBV3-1; clone size: many; J gene: TRBJ2-3; CDR3 DNA: TGTGCCAGCAGTCGTATACTAGGGGAGACGCAGTATTTT; CDR3 protein: CASSRILGETQYF
D gene: NA; V gene: TRBV30; clone size: many; J gene: TRBJ1-5; CDR3 DNA: TGTGCCTGGAGTCGGGGGACTCAGCCCCAGCATTTT; CDR3 protein: CAWSRGTQPQHF
D gene: NA; V gene: TRBV12-3/TRBV12-4; clone size: many; J gene: TRBJ2-3; CDR3 DNA: TGTGCCAGCAGTTTCTTGTCAGGATCTAGCACAGATACGCAGTATTTT; CDR3 protein: CASSFLSGSSTDTQYF
D gene: NA; V gene: TRBV2; clone size: many; J gene: TRBJ1-1; CDR3 DNA: TGTGCCAGCGTACGTACAGTGAACACTGAAGCTTTCTTT; CDR3 protein: CASVRTVNTEAFF
D gene: TRBD2; V gene: TRBV12-3/TRBV12-4; clone size: many; J gene: TRBJ2-3; CDR3 DNA: TGTGCCAGCAGTTCTAGCGGGACCCCGGATACGCAGTATTTT; CDR3 protein: CASSSSGTPDTQYF
D gene: NA; V gene: TRBV7-9; clone size: few; J gene: TRBJ2-1; CDR3 DNA: TGTGCCAGCCGCTTACCAGGGCCTGCTGAGCAGTTCTTC; CDR3 protein: CASRLPGPAEQFF
D gene: TRBD1; V gene: TRBV12-3/TRBV12-4; clone size: many; J gene: TRBJ1-4; CDR3 DNA: TGTGCCAGCAGTTCTTTAGGACAGGGGGCGGGAAAACTGTTTTTT; CDR3 protein: CASSSLGQGAGKLFF
D gene: NA; V gene: TRBV30; clone size: many; J gene: TRBJ1-2; CDR3 DNA: TGTGCCTGGAGTGTAGACACCCCCACGAATGGCTACACCTTC; CDR3 protein: CAWSVDTPTNGYTF
D gene: TRBD1; V gene: TRBV5-1; clone size: few; J gene: TRBJ2-1; CDR3 DNA: TGCGCCAGCAGCCTCGACAGGGGAAGTTCCAATGAGCAGTTCTTC; CDR3 protein: CASSLDRGSSNEQFF
D gene: NA; V gene: TRBV29-1; clone size: NA; J gene: TRBJ1-3; CDR3 DNA: TGCAGCGTTGAAATGTGGCAGACATCCTCTGGAAACACCATATATTTT; CDR3 protein: CSVEMWQTSSGNTIYF
D gene: NA; V gene: TRBV7-2; clone size: many; J gene: TRBJ1-6; CDR3 DNA: TGTGCCAGCAGCTTAGCGCCGGACGCCTATAATTCACCCCTCCACTTT; CDR3 protein: CASSLAPDAYNSPLHF
D gene: NA; V gene: TRBV6-1; clone size: NA; J gene: TRBJ1-5; CDR3 DNA: TGTGCCAGCAGGGGGGCACCCGGGAGCAATCAGCCCCAGCATTTT; CDR3 protein: CASRGAPGSNQPQHF
D gene: NA; V gene: TRBV24-1; clone size: few; J gene: TRBJ2-5; CDR3 DNA: TGTGCCACCCAGGATCTCCAAGAGACCCAGTACTTC; CDR3 protein: CATQDLQETQYF
D gene: TRBD1; V gene: TRBV7-9; clone size: few; J gene: TRBJ2-2; CDR3 DNA: TGTGCCAGCAGCCAAAGGTCCAAGACAGGGGCGAACACCGGGGAGCTGTTTTTT; CDR3 protein: CASSQRSKTGANTGELFF
D gene: NA; V gene: TRBV20-1; clone size: many; J gene: TRBJ1-1; CDR3 DNA: TGCAGTGCTAGAGATGGAAGTGGGCGCATCACTGAAGCTTTCTTT; CDR3 protein: CSARDGSGRITEAFF
D gene: TRBD2; V gene: TRBV12-3/TRBV12-4; clone size: many; J gene: TRBJ2-7; CDR3 DNA: TGTGCCAGCACTCCGGGACTAGTTAACCACGAGCAGTACTTC; CDR3 protein: CASTPGLVNHEQYF
D gene: TRBD2; V gene: TRBV29-1; clone size: many; J gene: TRBJ2-1; CDR3 DNA: TGCAGCGTCTTAACGGGACTAGCGGGAGTTGAGCAGTTCTTC; CDR3 protein: CSVLTGLAGVEQFF